This T cell receptor (beta chain) was sequenced during a study of radiotherapy plus CTLA-4 blockade in lung cancer. Clones were sequenced by immunoSEQ multiplex PCR, and TCRdb holds only the in-frame ones, with some missing. The sample lists approximately 40,000 clones, 80% to 90% occurring once. This CDR3 comprises 16 residues. J lost 2 bases, V lost 2 bases, and 6 bases had no gene match. Per germline, CDR1 MNHEY and CDR2 SVGAGI. This sequence was found in a human donor with non-small cell lung cancer whose response to radiotherapy plus ipilimumab could not be evaluated. The material sequenced was peripheral blood, taken from a patient treated with radiotherapy plus ipilimumab. The rearrangement joins TRBV6-5 to TRBJ2-1, with TRBD1 matching 7 bases. The CDR3 DNA sequence: TGTGCCAGCAGTTACGCTACAGGGGAAGCCTACAATGAGCAGTTCTTC. Protein product: CASSYATGEAYNEQFF.